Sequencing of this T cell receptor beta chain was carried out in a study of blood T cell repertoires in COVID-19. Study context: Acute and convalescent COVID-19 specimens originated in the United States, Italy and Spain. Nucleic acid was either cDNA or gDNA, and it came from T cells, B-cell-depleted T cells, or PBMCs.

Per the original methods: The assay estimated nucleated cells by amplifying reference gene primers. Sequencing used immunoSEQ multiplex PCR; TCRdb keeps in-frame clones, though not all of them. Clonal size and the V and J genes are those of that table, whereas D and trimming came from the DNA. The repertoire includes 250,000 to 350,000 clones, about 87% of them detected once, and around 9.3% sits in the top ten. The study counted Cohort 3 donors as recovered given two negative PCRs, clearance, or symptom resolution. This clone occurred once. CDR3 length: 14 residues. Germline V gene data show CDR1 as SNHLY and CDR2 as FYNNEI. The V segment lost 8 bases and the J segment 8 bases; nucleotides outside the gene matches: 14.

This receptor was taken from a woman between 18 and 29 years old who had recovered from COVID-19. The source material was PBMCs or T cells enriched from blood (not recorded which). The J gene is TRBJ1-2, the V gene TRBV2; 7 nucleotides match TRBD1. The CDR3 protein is CASGSAPGGGGYTF. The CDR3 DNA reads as TGTGCCAGCGGGAGTGCCCCGGGAGGGGGCGGCTACACCTTC.